Below are 31 T cell receptor beta chains sequenced from a single sample in a study of early T cells in non-severe SARS-CoV-2 infection. TCRdb called the 5' RACE reads again in MiXCR, with one record for every CDR3 protein. The sample includes approximately 97,000 distinct CDR3 sequences, roughly 14% of them seen just once. Sequenced input: whole blood. The receptors derive from an adult who was a healthcare worker with PCR-confirmed SARS-CoV-2 infection or an uninfected control (not recorded which).

V gene TRBV20-1 combines with J gene TRBJ2-7; TRBD1 aligns across 7 bases. Trimming cost V 3 bases and J 5 bases; bases outside gene matches: 4. CDR3 length: 12 amino acids. Germline V gene data show CDR1 as DFQATT and CDR2 as SNEGSKA (reference sequence). CDR3 nucleotide sequence: TGCAGTGCTAGGGTTACAGGGGACGAGCAGTACTTC. It translates to CSARVTGDEQYF.

This clonotype was seen repeatedly, ten times or more. V usage is TRBV2 and J usage is TRBJ2-1, with D perhaps TRBD2 (5 bases). CDR1 is SNHLY and CDR2 is FYNNEI in the germline V gene. CDR3 length: 11 residues. The germline V and J ends were trimmed by 7 bases and 8 bases, with 9 bases remaining between them. Here the CDR3 reads CASITRDEQFF. CDR3 nucleotides: TGTGCCAGCATCACTAGAGATGAGCAGTTCTTC. Using reference TRBV2 and TRBJ2-1 for the parts outside the CDR3, the full variable domain is EPEVTQTPSHQVTQMGQEVILRCVPISNHLYFYWYRQILGQKVEFLVSFYNNEISEKSEIFDDQFSVERPDGSNFTLKIRSTKLEDSAMYFCASITRDEQFFGPGTRLTVL.

This clonotype appeared a few times. The junction does not match germline at one end; this may be a read error. The CDR3 sequence: CTSSQVGIGQPQHF. The CDR3, as DNA: TGCACCAGCAGCCAAGTGGGAATCGGTCAGCCCCAGCATTTT. The gene calls are TRBV4-1 and TRBJ1-5, with unresolved D. This CDR3 region has 14 residues. Germline CDR1 and CDR2: MGHRA and YSYEKL.

This chain links TRBV9 with TRBJ2-1; D remains ambiguous. The CDR3 has 17 amino acids. Trimming pared 4 bases from V and 6 bases from J, leaving 23 bases between. Germline-derived CDR1 and CDR2 are SGDLS and YYNGEE. CDR3 nucleotide sequence: TGTGCCAGCAGCCCCCGCGGTTTTCCGGGTTACGGCAATGAGCAGTTCTTC. As protein: CASSPRGFPGYGNEQFF.

The chain is built from TRBV6-5 and TRBJ1-3; no definite D call. Looked up from germline, CDR1 is MNHEY and CDR2 is SVGAGI. The length of the CDR3 is 14 residues. Deletions cut 0 bases from V and 0 bases from J, with 3 bases between. The CDR3 here is CASSYSGSGNTIYF. The DNA of the CDR3 is TGTGCCAGCAGTTACTCAGGCTCTGGAAACACCATATATTTT.

The table lists this clonotype with a few counts. The chain recombines TRBV3-1 with TRBJ2-1; weak D call: TRBD2 (6 bases). There are 14 residues in the CDR3. Germline values: CDR1 LGHDT, CDR2 YNNKEL (reference sequence). Trimming cost V 3 bases and J 9 bases, with 15 bases left between them. The CDR3 region has the DNA TGTGCCAGCAGCCAGATGACTAGTTCTAGTGAGCAGTTCTTC. It encodes CASSQMTSSSEQFF.

The chain combines TRBV4-2 with TRBJ2-7, with D perhaps TRBD2 (5 bases). Trimming shortened V by 2 bases and J by 6 bases, and 11 bases separated the two germline ends. CDR3 length: 13 residues. Germline CDR1 and CDR2: LGHNA and YNFKEQ. Here the CDR3 reads CASSQRTGSEQYF. The CDR3 DNA reads TGTGCCAGCAGCCAAAGAACGGGGAGCGAGCAGTACTTC.

For this clonotype: A much larger clone is a single base away; this may be a read error. CDR3 nucleotide sequence: TGTGCCGGCAGCTCGACAAGCGGGACCTACGAGCAGTACTTC. Its protein product is CAGSSTSGTYEQYF. This sequence joins TRBV4-2 and TRBJ2-7, with TRBD2 identical over 7 bases. CDR3 length: 14 amino acids. Germline assignment: CDR1 LGHNA and CDR2 YNFKEQ.

This clonotype has just a few counts. The chain uses TRBV12-3 or TRBV12-4 and TRBJ2-7, with 7 bases that match TRBD2. Trimming removed 6 bases from V and 1 base from J; junction bases left unmatched: 6. The CDR3 contains 14 residues. CDR3 nucleotide sequence: TGTGCCAGCAGACTAAATAGCGGGTCCTACGAGCAGTACTTC. Protein: CASRLNSGSYEQYF.

The V call is TRBV20-1, the J call TRBJ2-5; D uncertain. Trimming pared 2 bases from V and 0 bases from J, leaving 7 bases between. The CDR3 runs to 13 residues. The V gene's germline CDR1 is DFQATT and CDR2 SNEGSKA (reference sequence). The CDR3 protein is CSARPEYQETQYF. DNA of the CDR3: TGCAGTGCTAGACCGGAGTACCAAGAGACCCAGTACTTC.

This clonotype was observed many times. This chain joins TRBV20-1 and TRBJ2-3, with 8 bases lining up with TRBD2. The V segment lost 6 bases and the J segment 0 bases; nucleotides outside the gene matches: 8. Germline-derived CDR1 and CDR2 are DFQATT and SNEGSKA (reference sequence). The CDR3 covers 15 residues. Written as DNA, the CDR3 is TGCAGTGCATCCGTAGCGGGGCCTAGCACAGATACGCAGTATTTT. This sequence encodes CSASVAGPSTDTQYF.

The rearrangement joins TRBV30 to TRBJ2-1; 9 bases agree with TRBD2. Germline assignment: CDR1 GTSNPN and CDR2 SVGIG (reference sequence). The CDR3 is made up of 14 amino acids. J gave up 2 bases and V 6 bases, and 5 bases lay outside the gene matches. CDR3 sequence reads: CACRAGGPYNEQFF. The CDR3 nucleotides read TGTGCCTGCAGAGCGGGAGGCCCCTACAATGAGCAGTTCTTC.

The gene calls are TRBV11-2 and TRBJ2-1, with D tentatively TRBD2 (5 bases). V lost 6 bases to trimming and J lost 1 base, with 16 bases between them. The CDR3 is 16 residues long. CDR1 is SGHAT and CDR2 is FQNNGV in the germline V gene. The CDR3 nucleotides are TGTGCCAGCAGACCCTACAGCGGAGTATCCTACAATGAGCAGTTCTTC. Protein sequence: CASRPYSGVSYNEQFF.

At least ten counts were recorded for this clonotype. The chain has TRBV5-1 and TRBJ1-6, with D maybe TRBD1 (5 bases). This CDR3 comprises 13 residues. Germline values: CDR1 SGHRS, CDR2 YFSETQ. Trimming stripped 4 bases from V and 8 bases from J, with 10 bases between. The CDR3 DNA follows: TGCGCCAGCAGCCTGGGACTGGATTCACCCCTCCACTTT. This codes for CASSLGLDSPLHF.

A few counts support this clonotype. The chain employs TRBV19 and TRBJ2-7; 11 bases are a match to TRBD2. The J segment lost 4 bases and the V segment lost 5 bases, leaving 4 bases of the junction unmatched. This CDR3 has 14 residues. Germline V gene lookup returns CDR1 LNHDA and CDR2 SQIVND (reference sequence). CDR3 bases: TGTGCCAGTAGTGCGACTAGCGGGGAGTACGAGCAGTACTTC. It is translated as CASSATSGEYEQYF.

This chain uses TRBV18 with TRBJ2-1; TRBD2 matches at 13 bases. CDR1 is KGHSH, CDR2 LQKENI, per germline. CDR3 size: 16 residues. Trimming took 3 bases from V and 5 from J; bases not matched to a gene: 4. CDR3 sequence: CASSPAGTSGNNEQFF. The CDR3 DNA is TGTGCCAGCTCACCTGCCGGGACTAGCGGGAACAATGAGCAGTTCTTC.

The J gene is TRBJ1-1, the V gene TRBV12-5; D gene ambiguous. Germline V gives CDR1 LGHNT, CDR2 FRNRAP. The CDR3 runs to 13 residues. V was shortened by 3 bases and J by 1 base, with 6 bases between the two germline ends. The CDR3 here is CASGFSGNTEAFF. Written as DNA, the CDR3 is TGTGCTAGTGGTTTTTCGGGGAACACTGAAGCTTTCTTT.

The gene calls are TRBV20-1 and TRBJ2-7; 8 bases are a match to TRBD1. The CDR3 consists of 13 residues. V shed 3 bases and J 6 bases; nucleotides not matched to a gene: 7. Looked up from germline, CDR1 is DFQATT and CDR2 is SNEGSKA (reference sequence). Here the CDR3 DNA reads TGCAGTGCTAGCGGGGACAGGTCAACCGAGCAGTACTTC. Its translation is CSASGDRSTEQYF.

This clonotype was found many times. This rearrangement joins TRBV7-9 to TRBJ2-5; D is undetermined. The CDR3 runs 11 residues. Germline lookup yields CDR1 SEHNR and CDR2 FQNEAQ (reference sequence). V was shortened by 2 bases and J by 7 bases, with 5 bases between the two germline ends. This CDR3 reads CASSLTGTQYF. The CDR3 DNA reads TGTGCCAGCAGCTTAACGGGGACCCAGTACTTC. The full variable domain, rest sourced from reference TRBV7-9 and TRBJ2-5, is DTGVSQNPRHKITKRGQNVTFRCDPISEHNRLYWYRQTLGQGPEFLTYFQNEAQLEKSRLLSDRFSAERPKGSFSTLEIQRTEQGDSAMYLCASSLTGTQYFGPGTRLLVL.

This clonotype occurred many times. The chain carries TRBV7-9 and TRBJ2-5; D uncertain. CDR3 length: 14 residues. Germline CDR1 and CDR2: SEHNR and FQNEAQ (reference sequence). Trimming stripped 1 base from V and 5 bases from J, with 11 bases between. The CDR3 DNA reads TGTGCCAGCAGCTTAGGGGCAATATCCGAGACCCAGTACTTC. Its translation: CASSLGAISETQYF. The variable domain in full, with the rest retrieved from reference TRBV7-9 and TRBJ2-5, is DTGVSQNPRHKITKRGQNVTFRCDPISEHNRLYWYRQTLGQGPEFLTYFQNEAQLEKSRLLSDRFSAERPKGSFSTLEIQRTEQGDSAMYLCASSLGAISETQYFGPGTRLLVL.

This clonotype was observed many times. CDR3 in amino acids: CASSKNPQDRRRTGGDTQYF. The CDR3 DNA reads as TGTGCCAGCAGCAAAAATCCTCAAGACCGGAGACGGACAGGCGGAGATACGCAGTATTTT. The chain has TRBV21-1 and TRBJ2-3; the DNA was not used to check the table's D call, TRBD1. TRBV21-1 is shown as a pseudogene. This CDR3 contains 20 residues.

This clonotype came up a few times. V is TRBV12-3 or TRBV12-4 and J is TRBJ2-7, with 10 bases that match TRBD2. With V trimmed by 6 bases and J by 1 base, 6 bases remained unmatched. The CDR3 length is 15 residues. The CDR3, as DNA: TGTGCCAGCAGCCAGACTAGCGGGCCGTCCTACGAGCAGTACTTC. Translating it yields CASSQTSGPSYEQYF.

Ten or more counts support this clonotype. The chain combines TRBV4-3 with TRBJ2-6; 7 nucleotides line up with TRBD1. Germline V gene lookup returns CDR1 LGHNA and CDR2 YSLEER. The CDR3 has 16 residues. J gave up 0 bases and V 1 base, and 0 bases lay outside the gene matches. The CDR3 coding sequence is TGCGCCAGCAGCCAAGGACAGGGCTCTGGGGCCAACGTCCTGACTTTC. Protein sequence: CASSQGQGSGANVLTF.

In this sample, this clonotype turned up many times. This chain links TRBV12-3 or TRBV12-4 with TRBJ1-2; no reliable D call. CDR3 length: 12 amino acids. V lost 7 bases and J 6 bases, leaving 12 bases between the germline ends. The CDR3: CASTSDTHGYTF. CDR3 nucleotides: TGTGCCAGCACCTCCGACACCCATGGCTACACCTTC.

The chain joins TRBV4-3 to TRBJ1-5, with D hard to call. This CDR3 spans 13 amino acids. Germline V gene data show CDR1 as LGHNA and CDR2 as YSLEER. Trimming stripped 0 bases from V and 10 bases from J, with 10 bases between. CDR3 in amino acids: CASSQDISSPQHF. As DNA, the CDR3 is TGCGCCAGCAGCCAAGATATTAGCAGCCCCCAGCATTTT.

There are many counts of this clonotype. The chain is built from TRBV5-5 and TRBJ2-7; D remains ambiguous. The germline CDR1 and CDR2 sequences are SGHKS and YYEKEE (reference sequence). With 0 bases removed from V and 2 bases from J, the gap between germline ends came to 6 bases. The CDR3 runs 13 residues. The CDR3 sequence: CASSLGWAYEQYF. The CDR3 region has the DNA TGTGCCAGCAGCTTGGGATGGGCCTACGAGCAGTACTTC.

This chain connects TRBV20-1 to TRBJ1-1; D ambiguous. Germline V gene data show CDR1 as DFQATT and CDR2 as SNEGSKA (reference sequence). Between the trimmed V and J ends, which lost 3 bases and 2 bases, there was a span of 4 bases. CDR3 length equals 11 residues. CDR3 sequence: CSASGNTEAFF. The CDR3 DNA is TGCAGTGCTAGCGGTAACACTGAAGCTTTCTTT.

This clonotype was recorded a few times. The V gene is TRBV3-1, the J gene TRBJ1-5; D possibly corresponds to TRBD1 (6 bases). The CDR3 runs 15 residues. Germline V gene data show CDR1 as LGHDT and CDR2 as YNNKEL (reference sequence). Trimming left V 1 base short and J 9 bases short, with 16 bases between. CDR3: CASSQGRGHARPQHF. In DNA form, the CDR3 reads TGTGCCAGCAGCCAAGGCAGGGGCCACGCGCGGCCCCAGCATTTT.

In its sample, this clonotype was seen a few times. The chain's CDR3 is CASSYASNNEQFF. The DNA for the CDR3 is TGTGCCAGCAGTTACGCCTCTAACAATGAGCAGTTCTTC. The rearrangement uses TRBV6-5 and TRBJ2-1, with D unresolved. CDR3 length: 13 residues. The germline V and J ends were trimmed by 2 bases and 5 bases, with 7 bases remaining between them. CDR1 and CDR2 from the germline V gene are MNHEY and SVGAGI.

This chain uses TRBV5-6 with TRBJ1-2; possibly TRBD1 for D (5 bases). Germline V CDR1 and CDR2: SGHDT, YYEEEE. Deletions cut 0 bases from V and 3 bases from J, with 15 bases between. The CDR3 has 16 amino acids. CDR3 residues: CASSLAGTPGHYGYTF. For the CDR3, the DNA is TGTGCCAGCAGCTTGGCCGGGACCCCGGGCCACTATGGCTACACCTTC. Complete variable domain (other parts from reference TRBV5-6 and TRBJ1-2): DAGVTQSPTHLIKTRGQQVTLRCSPKSGHDTVSWYQQALGQGPQFIFQYYEEEERQRGNFPDRFSGHQFPNYSSELNVNALLLGDSALYLCASSLAGTPGHYGYTFGSGTRLTVV.

The J gene is TRBJ1-2, the V gene TRBV11-2; D is ambiguous. Deletions cut 0 bases from V and 4 bases from J, with 12 bases between. Germline CDR1 and CDR2: SGHAT and FQNNGV. The CDR3 is 15 amino acids. The CDR3, as DNA: TGTGCCAGCAGCTTAGAACACTCCACCACCTATGGCTACACCTTC. Its protein is CASSLEHSTTYGYTF.